Below are 29 T cell receptor beta chains sequenced from a single sample in a study of vaccination and CD4 T cells after COVID-19. Oncomine TCR Beta short-read sequencing was applied to DNA from cultured CD4+ T cells. TCRdb re-derived calls from the PCR reads in MiXCR, one entry per CDR3 protein. The sample consists of about 9,300 distinct CDR3 sequences, 52% of them appearing once. These receptors' antigens are unknown. Noted treatment: roughly 11-day PBMC culture with coronavirus spike peptide pools or control peptides (ViraFEST assay). Specimen: CD4+ T cells from blood, cultured in vitro. All receptors derive from a human donor who had recovered from COVID-19.

This clonotype was seen a handful of times. V and J are TRBV7-3 and TRBJ2-5; 7 nucleotides match TRBD2. V gave up 4 bases and J gave up 1 base; unmatched junction bases: 3. Germline loops: CDR1 SGHTA, CDR2 FQGTGA. This CDR3 comprises 14 residues. CDR3: CASSYTGGQETQYF. CDR3 coding DNA: TGTGCCAGCAGCTATACGGGGGGCCAAGAGACCCAGTACTTC.

The chain uses TRBV30 and TRBJ1-5; 7 positions match TRBD1. The length of the CDR3 is 13 residues. The trim removed 2 bases at V and 6 bases at J, leaving 4 bases unmatched. Per the germline V gene, CDR1 is GTSNPN and CDR2 is SVGIG (reference sequence). The DNA for the CDR3 is TGTGCCTGGAGTCAAGCAGGGGGTCAGCCCCAGCATTTT. Protein: CAWSQAGGQPQHF.

This clonotype has just a few counts. This chain connects TRBV24-1 to TRBJ1-1; D perhaps matches TRBD1 (5 bases). Trimming left V 12 bases short and J 3 bases short, with 13 bases between. Per germline, CDR1 KGHDR and CDR2 SFDVKD. The CDR3 consists of 12 residues. The CDR3 spells CASRWGDTEAFF. The DNA of the CDR3 is TGTGCCTCAAGATGGGGGGACACTGAAGCTTTCTTT.

This clonotype occurred once. The gene calls are TRBV7-8 and TRBJ1-5, with D hard to call. V gave up 10 bases and J gave up 4 bases, with 20 bases separating them. Per germline, CDR1 SGHVS and CDR2 FQNEAQ. This CDR3 has 15 amino acids. CDR3 protein: CANNPDGMGNQPQHF. The CDR3 DNA sequence: TGTGCCAACAACCCGGACGGCATGGGGAATCAGCCCCAGCATTTT.

This chain links TRBV6-2 or TRBV6-3 with TRBJ2-2; 9 nucleotides match TRBD1. Germline V gives CDR1 MNHEY, CDR2 SVGEGT. V trimming: 4 bases; J trimming: 2 bases; junction bases outside the gene matches: 2. This CDR3 contains 15 residues. The CDR3, as DNA: TGTGCCAGCAGTTTGACAGGGGGAAACACCGGGGAGCTGTTTTTT. Translation: CASSLTGGNTGELFF.

The chain uses TRBV21-1 and TRBJ1-5; TRBD1 reflects the table's D call only, with no check against the DNA. TRBV21-1 is recorded as a pseudogene. The CDR3 consists of 19 residues. The DNA of the CDR3 is TGTGCCAGCAGCAAAGTAGTGGGGACAGGGGGTAGTGGCAATCAGCCCCAGCATTTT. Protein product: CASSKVVGTGGSGNQPQHF.

The chain uses TRBV10-3 and TRBJ2-7; D is possibly TRBD1 (6 bases). Germline V gene data show CDR1 as ENHRY and CDR2 as SYGVKD. This CDR3 spans 16 amino acids. The V gene lost 3 bases and the J gene lost 0 bases, with 15 bases spanning the gap. In DNA form, the CDR3 reads TGTGCCATCAGTGATACCGGTCGACAGGCCTCCTACGAGCAGTACTTC. Translating it yields CAISDTGRQASYEQYF.

The chain is built from TRBV4-3 and TRBJ2-1, with D hard to call. Deletions cut 1 base from V and 4 bases from J, with 8 bases between. The germline CDR1 and CDR2 sequences are LGHNA and YSLEER. This CDR3 contains 14 residues. The CDR3: CASSQGVVYNEQFF. CDR3 coding DNA: TGCGCCAGCAGCCAAGGTGTGGTTTACAATGAGCAGTTCTTC.

This clonotype was observed a handful of times. V gene TRBV20-1 combines with J gene TRBJ1-1, with D tentatively TRBD1 (6 bases). Trimming shortened V by 4 bases and J by 2 bases, and 17 bases separated the two germline ends. CDR3 length: 15 residues. The germline V gene encodes CDR1 DFQATT and CDR2 SNEGSKA (reference sequence). This chain's CDR3 is CSATFGGQINTEAFF. CDR3 DNA: TGCAGTGCTACTTTCGGGGGACAAATAAACACTGAAGCTTTCTTT.

The rearrangement joins TRBV7-9 to TRBJ2-1; D not resolved. This CDR3 has 13 residues. Germline loops: CDR1 SEHNR, CDR2 FQNEAQ (reference sequence). V gave up 5 bases and J gave up 5 bases, with 10 bases separating them. The CDR3 here is CASSPSPNNEQFF. CDR3 DNA: TGTGCCAGCAGCCCCAGTCCAAACAATGAGCAGTTCTTC.

The rearrangement links TRBV6-1 to TRBJ1-2, with 7 nucleotides matching TRBD1. The CDR3 is 16 residues long. Germline V gives CDR1 MNHNS, CDR2 SASEGT. J lost 0 bases, V lost 6 bases, and 10 bases had no gene match. The CDR3 sequence: CASSMGQTMANYGYTF. The CDR3 bases are TGTGCCAGCAGCATGGGACAGACCATGGCTAACTATGGCTACACCTTC.

Written as DNA, the CDR3 is TGTGCCAGCAGCTTAGACGGGACAGGGGTGACTAAAGCTTTCTTT. It specifies CASSLDGTGVTKAFF. This sequence joins TRBV7-8 and TRBJ1-1, with 10 bases aligning to TRBD1. Per the germline V gene, CDR1 is SGHVS and CDR2 is FQNEAQ. Trimming took 1 base from V and 9 from J; bases not matched to a gene: 8. The CDR3 is 15 amino acids.

This clonotype was observed a handful of times. The gene calls are TRBV20-1 and TRBJ2-2; D not certain. V lost 7 bases, J lost 4 bases, and 10 bases lay in between. Germline V gene lookup returns CDR1 DFQATT and CDR2 SNEGSKA (reference sequence). The CDR3 is 12 amino acids. The CDR3 is CSVAVGTGELFF. DNA of the CDR3: TGCAGTGTTGCGGTCGGCACCGGGGAGCTGTTTTTT.

The sample holds a few counts of this clonotype. V usage is TRBV7-2 and J usage is TRBJ2-7, with 8 nucleotides matching TRBD2. CDR1 and CDR2 (germline): SGHTA, FQGNSA. Unmatched junction bases numbered 14, after V lost 4 bases and J lost 3 bases. The CDR3 is 17 amino acids. CDR3 sequence: CASSSHISGTSLYEQYF. CDR3 bases: TGTGCCAGCAGCTCCCATATCTCCGGGACTAGTCTCTACGAGCAGTACTTC. Full variable domain (rest looked up from reference TRBV7-2 and TRBJ2-7): GAGVSQSPSNKVTEKGKDVELRCDPISGHTALYWYRQSLGQGLEFLIYFQGNSAPDKSGLPSDRFSAERTGGSVSTLTIQRTQQEDSAVYLCASSSHISGTSLYEQYFGPGTRLTVT.

The J gene is TRBJ2-1, the V gene TRBV20-1; 9 nucleotides match TRBD2. Looked up from germline, CDR1 is DFQATT and CDR2 is SNEGSKA (reference sequence). The CDR3 has 16 amino acids. V lost 0 bases and J lost 3; bases outside the gene matches: 6. CDR3 protein: CSARDSSGSLYNEQFF. The CDR3 nucleotides read TGCAGTGCTAGAGATAGTAGCGGGAGCCTCTACAATGAGCAGTTCTTC.

The chain links TRBV28 to TRBJ2-7; D possibly corresponds to TRBD1 (6 bases). CDR1 is MDHEN, CDR2 SYDVKM, per germline. The CDR3 has 14 amino acids. Trimming cost V 3 bases and J 3 bases, with 12 bases left between them. The CDR3: CASSFGTLNYEQYF. DNA of the CDR3: TGTGCCAGCAGTTTCGGGACACTCAACTACGAGCAGTACTTC.

This clonotype was recorded a few times. This chain joins TRBV27 and TRBJ1-2, with D uncertain. CDR3 length: 13 amino acids. Trimming left V 3 bases short and J 5 bases short, with 10 bases between. Germline-derived CDR1 and CDR2 are MNHEY and SMNVEV (reference sequence). The CDR3 here is CASSFKVGYGYTF. The CDR3 DNA reads TGTGCCAGCAGTTTCAAGGTGGGGTATGGCTACACCTTC.

The gene calls are TRBV11-2 and TRBJ2-3, with D unresolved. Germline V gene lookup returns CDR1 SGHAT and CDR2 FQNNGV. V lost 2 bases and J lost 3, with 12 bases in between. The CDR3 length is 15 residues. CDR3 sequence reads: CASSLSIGGTDTQYF. DNA of the CDR3: TGTGCCAGCAGCTTATCCATCGGCGGAACAGATACGCAGTATTTT.

This clonotype was seen once. The V call is TRBV28, the J call TRBJ2-2; D may match TRBD1 or TRBD2 (6 bases each). The CDR3 covers 14 residues. V dropped 5 bases and J dropped 4 bases, with 11 bases sitting between them. Germline CDR1 is MDHEN and CDR2 is SYDVKM. In DNA form, the CDR3 reads TGTGCCAGCAGTGGGGGGCCGGGCACCGGGGAGCTGTTTTTT. As protein: CASSGGPGTGELFF. Looking up the rest from reference TRBV28 and TRBJ2-2 gives the full variable domain: DVKVTQSSRYLVKRTGEKVFLECVQDMDHENMFWYRQDPGLGLRLIYFSYDVKMKEKGDIPEGYSVSREKKERFSLILESASTNQTSMYLCASSGGPGTGELFFGEGSRLTVL.

For the CDR3, the DNA is TGTGCCAGCAGTGTTCTGGGGACTAGCACAGATACGCAGTATTTT. Translating gives CASSVLGTSTDTQYF. The gene calls are TRBV6-1 and TRBJ2-3; D perhaps matches TRBD2 (6 bases). The CDR3 spans 15 residues. Germline-derived CDR1 and CDR2 are MNHNS and SASEGT. V dropped 4 bases and J dropped 0 bases, with 11 bases sitting between them.

Sample share makes this clonotype medium-sized. V is TRBV5-6 and J is TRBJ1-1; 12 nucleotides match TRBD1. The V segment lost 0 bases and the J segment 11 bases; nucleotides outside the gene matches: 11. This CDR3 has 16 amino acids. Per germline, CDR1 SGHDT and CDR2 YYEEEE. This CDR3 is CASSLALGTGGAAAFF. DNA for the CDR3: TGTGCCAGCAGCTTGGCCCTCGGGACAGGGGGCGCGGCGGCTTTCTTT.

The rearrangement joins TRBV7-3 to TRBJ2-1, with D maybe TRBD2 (6 bases). V was clipped by 1 base and J by 4 bases, with 14 bases between them. CDR3 size: 16 residues. Germline CDR1 and CDR2: SGHTA and FQGTGA. The CDR3 region has the DNA TGTGCCAGCAGCTTAATGGTCCGACTAGTTTACAATGAGCAGTTCTTC. It translates to CASSLMVRLVYNEQFF.

This clonotype has just one count. V and J are TRBV24-1 and TRBJ2-7, with D perhaps matching TRBD2 (5 bases). Trimming shortened V by 4 bases and J by 2 bases, and 11 bases separated the two germline ends. The CDR3 spans 14 residues. Germline-derived CDR1 and CDR2 are KGHDR and SFDVKD. The CDR3 bases are TGTGCCACCAGTGACCCTAGCCGGACCTACGAGCAGTACTTC. Its protein product is CATSDPSRTYEQYF.

This chain connects TRBV11-3 to TRBJ2-2; D is unclear. CDR1 and CDR2 (germline): SGHNT, YENEEA. Trimming pared 4 bases from V and 5 bases from J, leaving 5 bases between. The length of the CDR3 is 12 residues. In DNA, the CDR3 is TGTGCCAGCAGCTCCGGGACCGGGGAGCTGTTTTTT. It codes for CASSSGTGELFF.

J is TRBJ2-4 and V is TRBV6-1, with TRBD2 as a possible D gene (5 bases). Trimming took off 6 bases at V and 6 bases at J, with 12 bases between the two ends. The CDR3 has 13 amino acids. Germline V gives CDR1 MNHNS, CDR2 SASEGT. Written as DNA, the CDR3 is TGTGCCAGCAGACTAGAAGAGATAAACATTCAGTACTTC. Residues: CASRLEEINIQYF.

The CDR3 coding sequence is TGTGCCAGCAGTGTAACAGCGGGAGGGCGCTACGAGCAGTACTTC. This codes for CASSVTAGGRYEQYF. The rearrangement links TRBV6-1 to TRBJ2-7; TRBD2 agrees at 10 bases. The CDR3 has 15 amino acids. V was pared by 4 bases and J by 3 bases, with 6 bases of the junction left unmatched. Germline assignment: CDR1 MNHNS and CDR2 SASEGT.

The CDR3 reads CATSSGGQGMNNEQFF. For the CDR3, the DNA is TGTGCCACCAGTTCCGGTGGACAGGGTATGAACAATGAGCAGTTCTTC. The chain links TRBV24-1 to TRBJ2-1; 8 bases agree with TRBD1. CDR3 length equals 16 residues. J gave up 5 bases and V 6 bases, and 11 bases lay outside the gene matches. The germline gives CDR1 KGHDR, CDR2 SFDVKD.

The rearrangement links TRBV11-3 to TRBJ2-7, with TRBD1 identical over 7 bases. J was trimmed by 0 bases and V by 7 bases; bases with no gene match: 6. CDR3 length: 14 residues. Germline V gene sequence: CDR1 SGHNT, CDR2 YENEEA. CDR3 in DNA: TGTGCCAGCAACCCCCGACAGGGCTCCTACGAGCAGTACTTC. Its translation is CASNPRQGSYEQYF.

This clonotype is deemed medium-sized. The rearrangement joins TRBV20-1 to TRBJ1-1; D ambiguous. V lost 5 bases to trimming and J lost 1 base, with 5 bases between them. Germline lookup yields CDR1 DFQATT and CDR2 SNEGSKA (reference sequence). This CDR3 has 11 residues. The CDR3 reads CSAGSNTEAFF. The CDR3 coding sequence is TGCAGTGCTGGCTCGAACACTGAAGCTTTCTTT.